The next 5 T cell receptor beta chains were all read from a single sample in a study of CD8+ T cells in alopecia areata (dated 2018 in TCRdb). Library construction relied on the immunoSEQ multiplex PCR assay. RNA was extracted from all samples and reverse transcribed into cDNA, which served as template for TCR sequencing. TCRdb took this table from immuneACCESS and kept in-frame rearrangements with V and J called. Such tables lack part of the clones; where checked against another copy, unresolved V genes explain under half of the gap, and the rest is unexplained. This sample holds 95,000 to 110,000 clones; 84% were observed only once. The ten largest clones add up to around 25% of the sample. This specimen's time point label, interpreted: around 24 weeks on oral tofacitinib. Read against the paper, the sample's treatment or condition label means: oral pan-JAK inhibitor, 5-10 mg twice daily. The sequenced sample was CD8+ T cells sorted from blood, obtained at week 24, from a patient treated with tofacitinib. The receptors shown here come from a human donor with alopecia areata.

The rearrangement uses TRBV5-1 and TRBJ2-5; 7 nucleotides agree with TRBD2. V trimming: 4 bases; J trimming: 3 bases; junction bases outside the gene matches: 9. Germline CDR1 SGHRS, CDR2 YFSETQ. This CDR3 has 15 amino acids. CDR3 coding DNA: TGCGCCAGCAGCATCTCAGCGGGGAACAAAGAGACCCAGTACTTC. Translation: CASSISAGNKETQYF.

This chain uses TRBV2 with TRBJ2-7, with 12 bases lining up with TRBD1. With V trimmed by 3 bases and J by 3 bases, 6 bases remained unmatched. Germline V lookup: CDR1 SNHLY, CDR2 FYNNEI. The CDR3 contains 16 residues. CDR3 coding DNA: TGTGCCAGCAGTGATCCAGGGACAGGGGGCTTCTACGAGCAGTACTTC. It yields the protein CASSDPGTGGFYEQYF.

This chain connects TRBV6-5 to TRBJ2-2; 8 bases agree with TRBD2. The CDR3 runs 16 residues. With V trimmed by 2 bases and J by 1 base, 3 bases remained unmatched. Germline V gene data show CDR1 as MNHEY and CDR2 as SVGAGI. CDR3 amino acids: CASSYAGGGNTGELFF. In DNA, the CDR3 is TGTGCCAGCAGTTACGCGGGGGGTGGGAACACCGGGGAGCTGTTTTTT.

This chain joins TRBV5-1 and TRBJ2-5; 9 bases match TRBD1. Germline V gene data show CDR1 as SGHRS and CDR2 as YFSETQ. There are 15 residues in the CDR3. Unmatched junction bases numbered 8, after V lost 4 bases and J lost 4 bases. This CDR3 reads CASSEGTGLGETQYF. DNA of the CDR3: TGCGCCAGCAGCGAAGGGACAGGGTTGGGAGAGACCCAGTACTTC.

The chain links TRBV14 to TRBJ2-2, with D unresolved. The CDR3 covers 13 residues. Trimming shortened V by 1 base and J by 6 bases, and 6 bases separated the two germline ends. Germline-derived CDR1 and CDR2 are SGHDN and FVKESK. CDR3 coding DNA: TGTGCCAGCAGCCAAGCGACATCCGGGGAGCTGTTTTTT. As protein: CASSQATSGELFF. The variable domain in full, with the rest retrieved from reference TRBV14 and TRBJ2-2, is EAGVTQFPSHSVIEKGQTVTLRCDPISGHDNLYWYRRVMGKEIKFLLHFVKESKQDESGMPNNRFLAERTGGTYSTLKVQPAELEDSGVYFCASSQATSGELFFGEGSRLTVL.